This is a list of T cell receptor beta chains from one sample in a study of siplizumab effects on memory and regulatory T cells. TCRdb's table, derived via immunoSEQ multiplex PCR, lists solely in-frame clones and lacks some. Of about 26,000 clones in the sample, about 79% were seen once. Sequencing was done on a sample of memory CD4+ T cells sorted from blood. Every receptor here comes from a human donor in good health. Each CDR3 is given without its conserved first and last residue.

j_gene,len,v_gene,CDR3aa
TRBJ1-3,12,TRBV10-2,ASSDQGSGNTIY
TRBJ1-2,12,TRBV7-2,ASTLTRGLYGYT
TRBJ1-2,10,TRBV19,ASSEGGTGYT
TRBJ1-1,13,TRBV18,ASSPEGGWSTEAF
TRBJ2-7,13,TRBV6-6,ASAVGLAGVGEQY
TRBJ1-4,12,TRBV6-5,ASRQIQGHEKLF
TRBJ1-2,14,TRBV5-1,ASSLVHVEGNYGYT
TRBJ2-5,13,TRBV7-6,ASSLGVRPQETQY
TRBJ2-3,13,TRBV15,ATSSRPGGPDTQY
TRBJ1-3,13,TRBV5-1,ASSPEQASGNTIY
TRBJ2-1,11,TRBV7-8,ASSAPGANEQF
TRBJ2-2,11,TRBV30,AWSVRSSRELF
TRBJ2-7,11,TRBV30,AWRAGPSEEQY
TRBJ2-3,15,TRBV4-3,ASSQVSTGRATDTQY
TRBJ2-1,13,TRBV6-1,ASSDSSASYNEQF
TRBJ2-7,11,TRBV5-6,ASSRWGSHEQY
TRBJ2-7,13,TRBV7-2,ASSLGGGSSYEQY
TRBJ2-2,11,TRBV30,ACVKGGAGELF
TRBJ1-4,19,TRBV7-3,ASSPSTPPTGMGTFGEKLF
TRBJ2-3,15,TRBV4-1,ASSPSPGTGEADTQY
TRBJ1-2,12,TRBV11-2,ASSLDLIGDGYT
TRBJ1-1,12,TRBV6-5,ASSSTGPNTEAF
TRBJ1-2,12,TRBV5-5,ASSPGGLTPGYT
TRBJ2-3,14,TRBV4-2,ASSQAASGPADTQY
TRBJ1-1,10,TRBV30,AWMGAWQSKG
TRBJ1-4,12,TRBV15,ATSRVSTNEKLF
TRBJ2-1,14,TRBV19,ASSIGLAGGRWEQF
TRBJ1-5,11,TRBV28,ASNPLVNQPQH
TRBJ1-6,12,TRBV6-5,ASSYKVYNSPLH
TRBJ2-3,12,TRBV5-1,ASSLDDLPDTQY